The 2 T cell receptor beta chains in this list originate from one sample, sequenced in a study of technical replicates of blood from several donors. Libraries were prepared by immunoSEQ multiplex PCR; TCRdb keeps only in-frame clonotypes and omits some of them. The sample yields tens of thousands of clones, roughly 91% seen once. Sequenced sample: T cells isolated from PBMCs. These receptors came from a human donor in good health. Some clones in this sample may be carry-over from other donors' samples.

The V call is TRBV7-9, the J call TRBJ2-7; 10 bases agree with TRBD1. CDR1 is SEHNR, CDR2 FQNEAQ, per germline (reference sequence). The junction had 2 bases not matched to a gene; V was cut back by 1 base and J by 2 bases. The CDR3 totals 15 residues. This CDR3 reads CASSLVGTGAYEQYF. The CDR3 DNA reads TGTGCCAGCAGCTTAGTAGGGACAGGGGCCTACGAGCAGTACTTC.

The rearrangement uses TRBV7-9 and TRBJ2-5; D is unclear. Looked up from germline, CDR1 is SEHNR and CDR2 is FQNEAQ (reference sequence). Between the trimmed V and J ends, which lost 7 bases and 2 bases, there was a span of 8 bases. CDR3 length: 12 amino acids. For the CDR3, the DNA is TGTGCCAGCACGGCTAGACAAGAGACCCAGTACTTC. This gives the protein CASTARQETQYF.